The rows below give T cell receptor beta chains drawn from one sample of a study of shared clonotypes between healthy human individuals. TCRdb's table, derived via immunoSEQ multiplex PCR, lists solely in-frame clones and lacks some. The sample includes under 750,000 clones, over 60% of them seen just once. The sample comprised memory CD4+ T cells sorted from blood. The receptor set was obtained from a woman younger than 45 in good health. Each CDR3 is given with its conserved first and last residue. D genes are given only for firm matches. A row's size may be missing; if present it is once, few, many or a size class.

CDR3: CASSYDRGHGYTF
DNA: TGTGCCAGCAGTTACGACAGGGGTCATGGCTACACCTTC
V: TRBV6-5
D: TRBD1
J: TRBJ1-2
size: NA
length: 13

CDR3: CASSLALAVTDTQYF
DNA: TGTGCCAGCAGCTTGGCGCTAGCGGTTACAGATACGCAGTATTTT
V: TRBV5-4
D: TRBD2
J: TRBJ2-3
size: NA
length: 15

CDR3: CASSVRPEYGYTF
DNA: TGTGCCAGCAGTGTTCGCCCGGAATATGGCTACACCTTC
V: TRBV2
D: NA
J: TRBJ1-2
size: NA
length: 13

CDR3: CASSNRYYGYTF
DNA: TGCGCCAGCAGCAATCGGTACTATGGCTACACCTTC
V: TRBV5-1
D: NA
J: TRBJ1-2
size: once
length: 12

CDR3: CASSVAGRGLAGMSDTQYF
DNA: TGTGCCAGCAGCGTAGCGGGGCGGGGGCTAGCGGGGATGTCAGATACGCAGTATTTT
V: TRBV9
D: TRBD2
J: TRBJ2-3
size: NA
length: 19

CDR3: CASSTGYEQYF
DNA: TGTGCCAGTAGTACCGGCTACGAGCAGTACTTC
V: TRBV19
D: NA
J: TRBJ2-7
size: NA
length: 11

CDR3: CASRYLENTEAFF
DNA: TGTGCCAGCAGGTACTTGGAGAACACTGAAGCTTTCTTT
V: TRBV6-5
D: NA
J: TRBJ1-1
size: NA
length: 13

CDR3: CASRPTRGSSYEQYF
DNA: TGTGCCAGCAGACCGACCAGGGGGTCTTCCTACGAGCAGTACTTC
V: TRBV7-8
D: TRBD1
J: TRBJ2-7
size: NA
length: 15

CDR3: CASSGGQGAKNIQYF
DNA: TGTGCCAGCAGTGGGGGACAGGGGGCCAAAAACATTCAGTACTTC
V: TRBV6-5
D: TRBD1
J: TRBJ2-4
size: few
length: 15

CDR3: CASSLAGGPNEQFF
DNA: TGTGCCAGCAGCTTAGCGGGAGGGCCCAATGAGCAGTTCTTC
V: TRBV11-2
D: TRBD2
J: TRBJ2-1
size: NA
length: 14

CDR3: CASSVAINYGYTF
DNA: TGTGCCAGCAGCGTAGCTATTAACTATGGCTACACCTTC
V: TRBV7-2
D: NA
J: TRBJ1-2
size: NA
length: 13

CDR3: CASSSSPLAVGGLKLFF
DNA: TGTGCCAGCAGTTCTTCCCCCCTGGCCGTGGGTGGTCTGAAACTGTTTTTT
V: TRBV27
D: NA
J: TRBJ1-4
size: NA
length: 17

CDR3: CASRLTDALTKNIQYF
DNA: TGTGCCAGCAGACTAACTGATGCGTTAACCAAAAACATTCAGTACTTC
V: TRBV11-2
D: NA
J: TRBJ2-4
size: few
length: 16

CDR3: CASRSDRGLTDTQYF
DNA: TGTGCCAGCAGGTCGGACAGGGGGCTCACAGATACGCAGTATTTT
V: TRBV6-1
D: TRBD1
J: TRBJ2-3
size: NA
length: 15

CDR3: CASSLRRGRSGNYNEQFF
DNA: TGTGCCAGCAGCCTCCGACGTGGTAGGAGCGGGAACTACAATGAGCAGTTCTTC
V: TRBV9
D: TRBD2
J: TRBJ2-1
size: NA
length: 18

CDR3: CATSRSRQEKPYEQYF
DNA: TGTGCCACCAGCAGAAGCCGACAGGAGAAGCCCTACGAGCAGTACTTC
V: TRBV15
D: NA
J: TRBJ2-7
size: few
length: 16

CDR3: CASSHRAGNTEAFF
DNA: TGCGCCAGCAGCCACAGGGCGGGGAACACTGAAGCTTTCTTT
V: TRBV4-1
D: NA
J: TRBJ1-1
size: NA
length: 14

CDR3: CASSSTSGLGYEQYF
DNA: TGTGCCAGCAGTTCGACTAGCGGGCTAGGCTACGAGCAGTACTTC
V: TRBV7-2
D: TRBD2
J: TRBJ2-7
size: NA
length: 15

CDR3: CALKPSQGTEAFF
DNA: TGTGCCCTCAAGCCTTCACAGGGAACTGAAGCTTTCTTT
V: TRBV19
D: NA
J: TRBJ1-1
size: few
length: 13

CDR3: CASSSGGTATNEQFF
DNA: TGTGCCAGCAGCTCAGGGGGCACAGCTACCAATGAGCAGTTCTTC
V: TRBV11-2
D: TRBD1
J: TRBJ2-1
size: once
length: 15

CDR3: CASSPTNRIYGYTF
DNA: TGTGCCAGCAGCCCCACTAATAGGATCTATGGCTACACCTTC
V: TRBV28
D: NA
J: TRBJ1-2
size: NA
length: 14

CDR3: CASTPRAGGENEQFF
DNA: TGTGCCAGCACTCCTAGGGCAGGGGGGGAAAATGAGCAGTTCTTC
V: TRBV9
D: NA
J: TRBJ2-1
size: NA
length: 15

CDR3: CASSSRTSGHSTDTQYF
DNA: TGTGCCAGTAGCTCCCGGACTAGCGGACACAGCACAGATACGCAGTATTTT
V: TRBV19
D: TRBD2
J: TRBJ2-3
size: NA
length: 17

CDR3: CASSPYGQGQGTGELFF
DNA: TGTGCCAGCAGCCCTTACGGACAGGGACAGGGAACGGGGGAGCTGTTTTTT
V: TRBV7-6
D: TRBD1
J: TRBJ2-2
size: NA
length: 17

CDR3: CACSRGAMSETQYF
DNA: TGTGCCTGCTCACGGGGCGCGATGTCGGAGACCCAGTACTTC
V: TRBV27
D: NA
J: TRBJ2-5
size: NA
length: 14

CDR3: CASSQDGLRARKAYEQYF
DNA: TGCGCCAGCAGCCAAGATGGGCTTCGGGCTAGAAAAGCCTACGAGCAGTACTTC
V: TRBV4-1
D: NA
J: TRBJ2-7
size: NA
length: 18

CDR3: CASSKRLAGSYEQFF
DNA: TGTGCCAGCAGTAAGAGACTAGCGGGATCTTATGAGCAGTTCTTC
V: TRBV28
D: TRBD2
J: TRBJ2-1
size: NA
length: 15

CDR3: CASSPSSSGLSEQYF
DNA: TGTGCCAGCTCACCATCGTCTAGCGGGCTGAGCGAGCAGTACTTC
V: TRBV18
D: TRBD2
J: TRBJ2-7
size: NA
length: 15

CDR3: CASSVAPGLNTEAFF
DNA: TGTGCCAGCAGCGTAGCTCCAGGCCTGAACACTGAAGCTTTCTTT
V: TRBV9
D: NA
J: TRBJ1-1
size: NA
length: 15

CDR3: CASSVTGTENTEAFF
DNA: TGTGCCAGCAGCGTGACCGGGACCGAGAACACTGAAGCTTTCTTT
V: TRBV4-2
D: NA
J: TRBJ1-1
size: NA
length: 15

CDR3: CASSLVPPEETQYF
DNA: TGTGCCAGCAGTCTAGTCCCCCCGGAAGAGACCCAGTACTTC
V: TRBV28
D: NA
J: TRBJ2-5
size: NA
length: 14

CDR3: CASRDPSRGGSGELFF
DNA: TGCGCCAGCAGAGACCCTTCCAGGGGTGGGAGCGGGGAGCTGTTTTTT
V: TRBV5-1
D: NA
J: TRBJ2-2
size: NA
length: 16

CDR3: CASSPRGQETYEQYF
DNA: TGTGCCAGCAGCCCGAGGGGACAGGAGACCTACGAGCAGTACTTC
V: TRBV7-9
D: TRBD1
J: TRBJ2-7
size: NA
length: 15

CDR3: CSARGGPTF
DNA: TGCAGTGCTAGAGGTGGCCCGACCTTC
V: TRBV20-1
D: NA
J: TRBJ1-2
size: NA
length: 9

CDR3: CASSLDRHNQPQHF
DNA: TGTGCCAGCAGTCTGGACAGGCACAATCAGCCCCAGCATTTT
V: TRBV6-1
D: TRBD1
J: TRBJ1-5
size: NA
length: 14

CDR3: CAWSIGQARNEKLFF
DNA: TGTGCCTGGAGTATCGGACAGGCCCGTAATGAAAAACTGTTTTTT
V: TRBV30
D: TRBD1
J: TRBJ1-4
size: few
length: 15

CDR3: CASRRGLAGAGETQYF
DNA: TGTGCCAGCAGACGGGGACTAGCGGGAGCGGGTGAGACCCAGTACTTC
V: TRBV28
D: TRBD2
J: TRBJ2-5
size: once
length: 16

CDR3: CASGGRLSTDTQYF
DNA: TGTGCCAGCGGCGGGAGGCTAAGCACAGATACGCAGTATTTT
V: TRBV2
D: TRBD2
J: TRBJ2-3
size: NA
length: 14

CDR3: CASSPSSRGNEQFF
DNA: TGTGCCAGCTCACCATCCTCCCGGGGCAATGAGCAGTTCTTC
V: TRBV18
D: NA
J: TRBJ2-1
size: NA
length: 14

CDR3: CASSFRDGHEKLFF
DNA: TGCGCCAGCAGCTTCCGGGACGGTCATGAAAAACTGTTTTTT
V: TRBV5-1
D: NA
J: TRBJ1-4
size: few
length: 14

CDR3: CASSQGDATSRDEQFF
DNA: TGTGCCAGCAGCCAAGGCGATGCGACGTCCCGGGATGAGCAGTTCTTC
V: TRBV4-2
D: NA
J: TRBJ2-1
size: NA
length: 16

CDR3: CASSLGGQTQETQYF
DNA: TGTGCCAGCAGCTTAGGGGGACAGACACAAGAGACCCAGTACTTC
V: TRBV7-9
D: TRBD1
J: TRBJ2-5
size: NA
length: 15

CDR3: CASSLAGSTDTQYF
DNA: TGTGCCAGTTCCCTTGCGGGGAGCACAGATACGCAGTATTTT
V: TRBV19
D: NA
J: TRBJ2-3
size: NA
length: 14

CDR3: CASSSEGGTHNQPQHF
DNA: TGTGCCAGCAGTTCGGAGGGGGGTACCCACAATCAGCCCCAGCATTTT
V: TRBV27
D: NA
J: TRBJ1-5
size: NA
length: 16

CDR3: CAWSAGELAGVETQYF
DNA: TGTGCCTGGAGTGCCGGGGAACTAGCGGGAGTTGAGACCCAGTACTTC
V: TRBV30
D: TRBD2
J: TRBJ2-5
size: NA
length: 16

CDR3: CASSLSVFGQGARETQYF
DNA: TGTGCCAGCAGTTTATCAGTTTTCGGACAGGGGGCGCGGGAGACCCAGTACTTC
V: TRBV28
D: TRBD1
J: TRBJ2-5
size: NA
length: 18

CDR3: CASSLSGPPDTQYF
DNA: TGTGCCAGCAGTTTATCGGGTCCGCCAGATACGCAGTATTTT
V: TRBV27
D: NA
J: TRBJ2-3
size: NA
length: 14

CDR3: CAWSVVPPGSNTGELFF
DNA: TGTGCCTGGAGTGTGGTTCCCCCAGGGTCGAACACCGGGGAGCTGTTTTTT
V: TRBV30
D: NA
J: TRBJ2-2
size: NA
length: 17

CDR3: CASGLVIGSPSYNEQFF
DNA: TGTGCTAGTGGTTTGGTAATCGGGAGCCCCTCCTACAATGAGCAGTTCTTC
V: TRBV12-5
D: NA
J: TRBJ2-1
size: NA
length: 17

CDR3: CASRASGITDTQYF
DNA: TGTGCCAGCAGGGCTAGCGGCATCACAGATACGCAGTATTTT
V: TRBV11-1
D: TRBD2
J: TRBJ2-3
size: few
length: 14

CDR3: CASSDPNVISNNEQFF
DNA: TGTGCCAGCAGTGATCCAAACGTAATCAGTAATAATGAGCAGTTCTTC
V: TRBV25-1
D: NA
J: TRBJ2-1
size: NA
length: 16

CDR3: CASSPSGFGEQYF
DNA: TGTGCCAGCTCACCATCAGGGTTTGGCGAGCAGTACTTC
V: TRBV18
D: NA
J: TRBJ2-7
size: once
length: 13

CDR3: CASSTRTGRDTEAFF
DNA: TGTGCCAGCTCAACTCGGACAGGGCGGGACACTGAAGCTTTCTTT
V: TRBV18
D: TRBD1
J: TRBJ1-1
size: NA
length: 15

CDR3: CASSFRRAESNF
DNA: TGTGCCAGCAGCTTTCGAAGGGCCGAATCTAACTTC
V: TRBV7-2
D: NA
J: TRBJ1-2
size: NA
length: 12

CDR3: CARGRSDNEQFF
DNA: TGTGCTAGGGGGAGGTCAGACAATGAGCAGTTCTTC
V: TRBV21-1
D: NA
J: TRBJ2-1
size: few
length: 12

CDR3: CASSLSQTNTGELFF
DNA: TGCGCCAGCAGCTTGAGCCAGACCAACACCGGGGAGCTGTTTTTT
V: TRBV5-1
D: NA
J: TRBJ2-2
size: few
length: 15

CDR3: CASSSQATSTEAFF
DNA: TGTGCCAGTAGTTCCCAGGCTACGAGCACTGAAGCTTTCTTT
V: TRBV19
D: NA
J: TRBJ1-1
size: NA
length: 14